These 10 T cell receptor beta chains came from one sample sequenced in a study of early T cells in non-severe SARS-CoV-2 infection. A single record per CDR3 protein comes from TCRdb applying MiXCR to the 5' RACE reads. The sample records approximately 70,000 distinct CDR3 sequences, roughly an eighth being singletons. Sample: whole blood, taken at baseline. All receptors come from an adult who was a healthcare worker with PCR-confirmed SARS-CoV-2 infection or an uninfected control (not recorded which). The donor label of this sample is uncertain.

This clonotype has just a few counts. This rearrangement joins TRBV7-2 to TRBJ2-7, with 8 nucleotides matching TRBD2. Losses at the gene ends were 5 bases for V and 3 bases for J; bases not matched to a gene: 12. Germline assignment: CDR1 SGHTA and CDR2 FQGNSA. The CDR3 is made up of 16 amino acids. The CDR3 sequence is CASSPFGGRINYEQYF. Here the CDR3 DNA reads TGTGCCAGCAGCCCCTTCGGCGGGAGGATAAACTACGAGCAGTACTTC.

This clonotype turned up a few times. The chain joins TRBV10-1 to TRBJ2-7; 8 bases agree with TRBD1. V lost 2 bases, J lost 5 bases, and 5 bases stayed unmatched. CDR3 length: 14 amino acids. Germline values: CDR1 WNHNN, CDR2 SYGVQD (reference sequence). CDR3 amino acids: CASSEVGTGHEQYF. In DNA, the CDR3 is TGCGCCAGCAGTGAGGTCGGGACAGGACACGAGCAGTACTTC.

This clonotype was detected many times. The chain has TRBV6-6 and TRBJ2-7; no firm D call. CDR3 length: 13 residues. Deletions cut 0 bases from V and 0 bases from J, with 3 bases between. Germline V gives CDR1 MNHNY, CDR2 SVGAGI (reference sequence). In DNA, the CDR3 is TGTGCCAGCAGTTACTCAACCTCCTACGAGCAGTACTTC. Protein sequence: CASSYSTSYEQYF.

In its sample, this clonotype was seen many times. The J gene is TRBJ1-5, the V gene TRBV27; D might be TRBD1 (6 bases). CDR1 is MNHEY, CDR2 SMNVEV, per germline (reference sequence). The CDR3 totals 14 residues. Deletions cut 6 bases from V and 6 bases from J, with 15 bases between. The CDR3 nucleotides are TGTGCCAGCAGCATTGGGGGGGCAACTCAGCCCCAGCATTTT. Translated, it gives CASSIGGATQPQHF.

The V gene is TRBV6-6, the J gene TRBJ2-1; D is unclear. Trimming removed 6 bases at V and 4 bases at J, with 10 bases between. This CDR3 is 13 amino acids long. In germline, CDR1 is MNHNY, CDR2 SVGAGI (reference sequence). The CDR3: CASRQEFYNEQFF. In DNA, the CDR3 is TGTGCCAGCAGGCAGGAGTTTTACAATGAGCAGTTCTTC.

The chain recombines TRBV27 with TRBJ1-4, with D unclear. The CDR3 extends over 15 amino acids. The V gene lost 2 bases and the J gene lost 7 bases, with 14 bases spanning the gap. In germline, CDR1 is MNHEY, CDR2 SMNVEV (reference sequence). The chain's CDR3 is CASSLNSLGGEKLFF. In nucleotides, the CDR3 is TGTGCCAGCAGTTTAAATTCGTTAGGTGGTGAAAAACTGTTTTTT.

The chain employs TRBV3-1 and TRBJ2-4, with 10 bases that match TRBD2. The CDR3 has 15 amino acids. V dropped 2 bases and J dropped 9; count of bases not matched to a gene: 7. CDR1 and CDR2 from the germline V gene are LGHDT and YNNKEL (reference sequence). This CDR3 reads CASSQLAGAWGIQYF. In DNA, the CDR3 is TGTGCCAGCAGCCAACTAGCGGGAGCCTGGGGCATTCAGTACTTC.

In DNA form, the CDR3 reads TGCAGTGCTAGAGATCCTAGCGGGACTGGAGATACGCAGTATTTT. Residues: CSARDPSGTGDTQYF. This chain joins TRBV20-1 and TRBJ2-3; TRBD2 matches at 9 bases. J gave up 5 bases and V 0 bases, and 6 bases lay outside the gene matches. This CDR3 is built from 15 residues. CDR1 and CDR2 (germline): DFQATT, SNEGSKA (reference sequence).

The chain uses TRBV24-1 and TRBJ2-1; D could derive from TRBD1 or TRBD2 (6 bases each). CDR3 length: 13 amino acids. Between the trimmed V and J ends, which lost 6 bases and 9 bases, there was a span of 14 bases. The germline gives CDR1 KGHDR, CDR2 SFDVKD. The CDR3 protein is CATSRTGAGEQFF. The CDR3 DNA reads TGTGCCACCAGTAGGACGGGGGCGGGTGAGCAGTTCTTC.

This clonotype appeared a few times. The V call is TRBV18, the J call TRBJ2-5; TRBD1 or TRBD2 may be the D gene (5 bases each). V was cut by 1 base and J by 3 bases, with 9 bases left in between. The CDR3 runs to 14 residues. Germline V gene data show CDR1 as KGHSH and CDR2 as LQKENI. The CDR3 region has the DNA TGTGCCAGCTCACCACGGGGGAGTAAAGAGACCCAGTACTTC. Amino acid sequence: CASSPRGSKETQYF.